This record covers a single T cell receptor (beta chain). Its cognate antigen is unknown. This entry comes from a study of OX40 agonist ivuxolimab in advanced cancers. Study-level results: Expanded clones belonging to CD8+ T cells outnumbered, on average, those of CD4+.

Germline CDR1 reads GTSNPN; CDR2 reads SVGIG (reference sequence). There are 15 residues in the CDR3. V was clipped by 0 bases and J by 3 bases; unmatched bases: 6. Blood samples were obtained at baseline, cycle 4 day 1, and cycle 7 day 1. Here immunoSEQ multiplex PCR was the method, and the copy in TCRdb shows in-frame clones only, minus some. The sample holds some 70,000 clones, approximately 80% seen once. This specimen consisted of CD4+ or CD8+ T cells sorted from blood, obtained in a trial of the OX40 agonist ivuxolimab. This receptor was taken from an adult with an advanced solid tumor such as melanoma, head and neck, liver or kidney cancer. The chain links TRBV30 to TRBJ2-3; 7 bases are shared with TRBD1. CDR3 DNA: TGTGCCTGGAGTGTACCCGGACAGGATACAGATACGCAGTATTTT. It translates to CAWSVPGQDTDTQYF.